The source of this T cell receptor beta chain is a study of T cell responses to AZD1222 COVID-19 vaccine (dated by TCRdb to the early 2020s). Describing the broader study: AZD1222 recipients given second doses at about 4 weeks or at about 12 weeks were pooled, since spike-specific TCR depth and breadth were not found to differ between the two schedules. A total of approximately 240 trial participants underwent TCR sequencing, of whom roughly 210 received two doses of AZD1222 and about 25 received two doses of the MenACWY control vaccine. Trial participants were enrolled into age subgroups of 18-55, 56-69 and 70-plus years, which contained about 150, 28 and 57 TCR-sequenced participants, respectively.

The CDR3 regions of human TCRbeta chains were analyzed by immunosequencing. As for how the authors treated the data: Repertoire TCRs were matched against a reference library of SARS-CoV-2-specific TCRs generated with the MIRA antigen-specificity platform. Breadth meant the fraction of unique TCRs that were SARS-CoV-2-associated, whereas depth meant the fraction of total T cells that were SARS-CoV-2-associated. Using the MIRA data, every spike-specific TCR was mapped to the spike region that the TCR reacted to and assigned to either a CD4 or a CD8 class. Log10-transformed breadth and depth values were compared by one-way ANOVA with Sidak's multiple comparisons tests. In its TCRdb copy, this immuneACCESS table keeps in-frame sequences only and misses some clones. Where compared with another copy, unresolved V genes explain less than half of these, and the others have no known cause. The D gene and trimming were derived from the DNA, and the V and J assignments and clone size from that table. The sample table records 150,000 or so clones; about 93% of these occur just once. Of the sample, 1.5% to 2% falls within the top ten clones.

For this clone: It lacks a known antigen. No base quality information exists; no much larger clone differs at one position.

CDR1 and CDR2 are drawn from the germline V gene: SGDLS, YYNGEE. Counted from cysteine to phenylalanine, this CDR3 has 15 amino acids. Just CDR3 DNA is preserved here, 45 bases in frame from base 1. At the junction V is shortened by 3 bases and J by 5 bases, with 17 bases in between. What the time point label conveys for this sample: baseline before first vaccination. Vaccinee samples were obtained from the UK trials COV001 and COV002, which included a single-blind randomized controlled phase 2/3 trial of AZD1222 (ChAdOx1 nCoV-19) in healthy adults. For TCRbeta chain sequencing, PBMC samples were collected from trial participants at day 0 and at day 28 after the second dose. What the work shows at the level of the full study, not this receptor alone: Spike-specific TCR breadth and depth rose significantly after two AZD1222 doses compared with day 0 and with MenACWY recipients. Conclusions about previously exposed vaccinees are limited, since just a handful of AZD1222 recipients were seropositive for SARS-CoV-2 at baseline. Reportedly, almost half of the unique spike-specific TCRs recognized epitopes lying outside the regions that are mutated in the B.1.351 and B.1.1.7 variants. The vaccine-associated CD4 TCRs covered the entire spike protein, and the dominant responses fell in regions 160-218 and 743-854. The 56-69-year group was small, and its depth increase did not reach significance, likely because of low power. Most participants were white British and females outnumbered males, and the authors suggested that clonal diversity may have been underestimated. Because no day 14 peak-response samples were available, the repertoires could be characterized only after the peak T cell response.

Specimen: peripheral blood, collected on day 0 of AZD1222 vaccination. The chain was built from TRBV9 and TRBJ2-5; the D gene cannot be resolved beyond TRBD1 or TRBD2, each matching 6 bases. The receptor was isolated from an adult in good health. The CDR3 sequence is CASSAPNQGRETQYF. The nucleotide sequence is TGTGCCAGCAGCGCCCCCAATCAGGGGAGGGAGACCCAGTACTTC.